These T cell receptor beta chains were read from a single sample in a study of shared clonotypes between healthy human individuals. Generated by immunoSEQ multiplex PCR, the TCRdb table keeps only in-frame clones and is missing some. The sample has around 550,000 clones, 90% to 96% seen once. Source material: naive CD4+ T cells sorted from blood. Receptors were obtained from a woman between 25 and 40 years old in good health. Both conserved end residues are part of each CDR3. The D gene is left open where the match is weak. A row's size may be missing; if present it is once, few, many or a size class.

v_gene	j_gene	abundance	d_gene	CDR3aa	CDR3nt
TRBV7-9	TRBJ1-1	NA	NA	CASIEDNSEAFF	TGTGCCAGCATAGAGGACAACTCTGAAGCTTTCTTT
TRBV6-5	TRBJ1-5	once	NA	CASSYSTGQPQHF	TGTGCCAGCAGTTACTCAACGGGACAGCCCCAGCATTTT
TRBV28	TRBJ2-7	NA	TRBD2	CASSPAAGGLNEQYF	TGTGCCAGCAGTCCCGCAGCGGGAGGTTTGAACGAGCAGTACTTC
TRBV15	TRBJ1-1	NA	NA	CATHARGWRTEAFF	TGTGCCACCCACGCGAGGGGCTGGAGGACTGAAGCTTTCTTT
TRBV11-2	TRBJ2-7	NA	TRBD1	CASSLDRVGEQYF	TGTGCCAGCAGCCTCGACAGGGTCGGCGAGCAGTACTTC
TRBV7-9	TRBJ2-7	NA	TRBD1	CASSYRGYEQYF	TGTGCCAGCAGTTACAGGGGGTACGAGCAGTACTTC
TRBV2	TRBJ2-2	NA	TRBD2	CASTTQAGGTGELFF	TGTGCCAGCACCACCCAAGCGGGAGGCACCGGGGAGCTGTTTTTT
TRBV28	TRBJ1-2	NA	NA	CASSPLPAGYTF	TGTGCCAGCAGTCCCCTCCCGGCGGGCTACACCTTC
TRBV19	TRBJ2-1	NA	TRBD1	CASSTQTGDEQFF	TGTGCCAGTAGTACCCAGACAGGGGATGAGCAGTTCTTC
TRBV28	TRBJ2-7	NA	NA	CASSQGHTYEQYF	TGTGCCAGCAGCCAGGGACATACTTACGAGCAGTACTTC
TRBV5-1	TRBJ2-7	NA	NA	CASSLALETGSYEQYF	TGCGCCAGCAGCTTGGCTCTTGAGACAGGATCCTACGAGCAGTACTTC
TRBV10-2	TRBJ2-7	NA	TRBD1	CASSAAAGTGVAEQYF	TGCGCCAGCAGCGCCGCTGCCGGGACAGGGGTGGCCGAGCAGTACTTC
TRBV14	TRBJ1-4	NA	NA	CASSPTGGHGNEKLFF	TGTGCCAGCAGCCCGACCGGAGGGCACGGAAATGAAAAACTGTTTTTT
TRBV25-1	TRBJ2-7	NA	NA	CASSGGVFYEQYF	TGTGCCAGCAGTGGGGGGGTCTTCTACGAGCAGTACTTC
TRBV9	TRBJ2-2	NA	TRBD2	CASSVGTSRTGELFF	TGTGCCAGCAGCGTCGGGACTAGTCGCACCGGGGAGCTGTTTTTT
TRBV19	TRBJ2-7	NA	TRBD2	CASSRLAGGPWSYEQYF	TGTGCCAGTAGTCGTCTAGCGGGAGGGCCCTGGAGTTACGAGCAGTACTTC
TRBV10-1	TRBJ2-1	NA	TRBD2	CASSESTAGVFRQFF	TGCGCCAGCAGTGAGTCGACAGCGGGAGTTTTTAGGCAGTTCTTC
TRBV7-9	TRBJ1-6	NA	NA	CASSLSGRGNSPLHF	TGTGCCAGCAGCTTGTCAGGCAGGGGTAATTCACCCCTCCACTTT
TRBV29-1	TRBJ2-5	NA	NA	CSVEELFKETQYF	TGCAGCGTTGAAGAGCTTTTCAAAGAGACCCAGTACTTC
TRBV27	TRBJ1-5	NA	NA	CASRAGNQPQHF	TGTGCCAGCAGAGCAGGGAATCAGCCCCAGCATTTT
TRBV6-6	TRBJ1-4	NA	NA	CASSLDGIQHEKLFF	TGTGCCAGCAGTCTTGACGGCATACAACATGAAAAACTGTTTTTT
TRBV6-5	TRBJ1-3	once	NA	CASSKQSTSGNTIYF	TGTGCCAGCAGTAAACAGAGTACCTCTGGAAACACCATATATTTT
TRBV5-6	TRBJ1-5	NA	NA	CASSFYAQINQPQHF	TGTGCCAGCAGCTTTTACGCACAGATCAATCAGCCCCAGCATTTT
TRBV7-2	TRBJ2-1	NA	TRBD2	CASLGPGLASTAGFF	TGTGCCAGCTTGGGTCCGGGACTAGCATCTACGGCAGGGTTCTTC
TRBV5-5	TRBJ1-1	NA	NA	CASSPRSMNTEAFF	TGTGCCAGCAGCCCCCGAAGCATGAACACTGAAGCTTTCTTT
TRBV29-1	TRBJ1-2	NA	NA	CSVSPRLSSYGYTF	TGCAGCGTCTCACCCCGACTAAGCTCCTATGGCTACACCTTC
TRBV27	TRBJ1-2	NA	NA	CASSFLDRTYYGYTF	TGTGCCAGCAGTTTCCTCGACAGGACGTACTATGGCTACACCTTC
TRBV6-1	TRBJ1-5	NA	NA	CASRGGNQPQHF	TGTGCCAGCAGAGGGGGAAACCAGCCCCAGCATTTT
TRBV4-1	TRBJ1-1	NA	NA	CASSQGGAGVNTEAFF	TGCGCCAGCAGCCAAGGAGGCGCCGGGGTGAACACTGAAGCTTTCTTT
TRBV5-4	TRBJ2-3	NA	TRBD2	CASSFPGGLAGGPSTDTQYF	TGTGCCAGCAGCTTCCCAGGGGGCCTAGCGGGAGGGCCTAGCACAGATACGCAGTATTTT
TRBV28	TRBJ1-5	NA	NA	CASGGGVDQPQHF	TGTGCCAGTGGAGGGGGGGTAGATCAGCCCCAGCATTTT
TRBV4-2	TRBJ1-3	few	NA	CASSQGTASGNTIYF	TGTGCCAGCAGCCAAGGGACAGCTTCTGGAAACACCATATATTTT
TRBV7-5	TRBJ1-5	NA	NA	CASSLAGGGQPQHF	TGTGCCAGCAGCTTAGCTGGGGGCGGACAGCCCCAGCATTTT
TRBV5-8	TRBJ1-3	NA	NA	CASSLYRQRQGGNTIYF	TGTGCCAGCAGCTTGTATCGACAGCGCCAAGGTGGAAACACCATATATTTT
TRBV6-6	TRBJ1-3	NA	NA	CASSYSGNTIYF	TGTGCCAGCAGTTACTCTGGAAACACCATATATTTT
TRBV20-1	TRBJ1-1	NA	NA	CSAYLNTEAFF	TGCAGTGCATACCTGAACACTGAAGCTTTCTTT
TRBV19	TRBJ2-7	NA	NA	CASSRAGQLSSYEQYF	TGTGCCAGTAGTAGAGCTGGACAGCTCTCCTCCTACGAGCAGTACTTC
TRBV7-2	TRBJ1-2	NA	NA	CASNKRGGGYHGYTF	TGTGCCAGCAACAAACGGGGCGGGGGGTATCATGGCTACACCTTC
TRBV6-1	TRBJ2-1	NA	TRBD2	CASHSGLAGNNEQFF	TGTGCCAGCCATTCGGGACTAGCGGGGAATAATGAGCAGTTCTTC
TRBV5-4	TRBJ2-3	NA	NA	CASSSPVGSADTQYF	TGTGCCAGCAGCTCCCCGGTGGGGAGTGCAGATACGCAGTATTTT
TRBV6-1	TRBJ2-5	once	NA	CASSEDHHRTQYF	TGTGCCAGCAGTGAAGACCACCATAGGACCCAGTACTTC
TRBV29-1	TRBJ1-2	NA	NA	CSDRRAGYGYTF	TGCAGCGACCGGCGGGCTGGCTATGGCTACACCTTC
TRBV6-4	TRBJ1-1	NA	NA	CASSWATNTEAFF	TGTGCCAGCAGTTGGGCCACGAACACTGAAGCTTTCTTT